This T cell receptor (beta chain) comes out of a study of T cell repertoires in cytomegalovirus infection (dated by TCRdb to between 2018 and 2020). For context, the study as a whole: Donor HLA type was relevant to the analysis, because carriage of CMV infection together with the matching HLA type was indicated by public TCR beta signatures. Overall study results and their limits: In both this cohort and an independent approximately 400-donor cohort, the cumulative frequency of public TCR beta family members distinguished carriers of CMV infection plus the relevant HLA type. The ex vivo response was dominated by HLA-C-restricted CMV-specific TCR beta clonotypes, and the single most frequent clonotype in two of eight donors was supplied by these HLA-C-restricted clonotypes.

The sequencer listed for this sample is Illumina HiSeq 1500. The public reads were quality trimmed at Q25 with fastp and then assembled into clones with MiXCR by TCRdb, keeping productive beta chains. A single entry per CDR3 protein holds the most common genes and DNA from its merged rows. Across this sample there are 200,000 to 300,000 distinct CDR3 sequences, with 9% to 15% seen only once. 1.5% to 2% of the sample is in the top ten clones. Worth noting for this clonotype: No antigen is known for it. No clone much larger than this one lies a single base away; base qualities are absent.

The CDR3, from cysteine to phenylalanine, totals 15 residues. Of all the DNA, just the CDR3 is kept, 45 bases in frame from base 1. In the germline V gene (reference sequence), CDR1 corresponds to DFQATT and CDR2 to SNEGSKA. V is cut back by 1 base and J by 0 bases, with 5 bases in the junction unmatched. The rearranged chain carries TRBV20-1 and TRBJ1-2, and TRBD1 aligns with 7 junction nucleotides. The source is a human donor in good health (CMV status not recorded). Some clones in this sample may be carry-over from other donors' samples. Sequenced sample: PBMCs. The CDR3 amino acid sequence is: CSARVRDSTNYGYTF. The DNA reads as follows: TGCAGTGCTAGAGTAAGGGACAGCACTAACTATGGCTACACCTTC.